The 32 T cell receptor beta chains below come from one sample, sequenced in a study of Tregs in tolerant kidney transplant recipients. The protocol was immunoSEQ multiplex PCR, while the TCRdb copy is restricted to in-frame clones and leaves out a portion. Among about 60,000 clones, approximately 92% were seen once, and the ten largest hold about a tenth. This sample comprised CD8+ T cells from blood, obtained before the transplant. These receptors originate from a human donor who received a combined kidney and bone marrow transplant.

Notes on this clone: Different DNA sequences within this sample yield the same CDR3. The chain joins TRBV27 to TRBJ2-7; 7 bases line up with TRBD1. Unmatched junction bases numbered 4, after V lost 4 bases and J lost 1 base. CDR3 length: 14 residues. From germline, CDR1 is MNHEY and CDR2 SMNVEV (reference sequence). The CDR3 nucleotides read TGTGCCAGCAGTTCACGACAGGGTTCCTACGAGCAGTACTTC. This codes for CASSSRQGSYEQYF.

This clone was counted a single time. The DNA for the CDR3 is TGTGCCAGCAGCCCTGCAGGGGGTAATCGTCGGGGCTACACCTTC. This sequence encodes CASSPAGGNRRGYTF. V usage is TRBV7-3 and J usage is TRBJ1-2; TRBD1 matches at 7 bases. Germline V gene data show CDR1 as SGHTA and CDR2 as FQGTGA. The CDR3 runs to 15 residues. V lost 5 bases to trimming and J lost 8 bases; unmatched junction nucleotides: 14.

V and J are TRBV7-6 and TRBJ2-1; 7 bases fit TRBD1. J gave up 4 bases and V 5 bases, and 11 bases lay outside the gene matches. This CDR3 has 16 residues. Germline V gives CDR1 SGHVS, CDR2 FNYEAQ. The CDR3: CASSRGQSIFYNEQFF. As DNA, the CDR3 is TGTGCCAGCAGCCGGGGACAGAGTATATTTTACAATGAGCAGTTCTTC.

The chain has TRBV7-2 and TRBJ1-1, with D tentatively TRBD1 (5 bases). V gave up 2 bases and J gave up 5 bases, with 15 bases separating them. This CDR3 spans 15 amino acids. CDR1 is SGHTA, CDR2 FQGNSA, per germline. CDR3 sequence: CASSLFLGGRTEAFF. The CDR3 nucleotides read TGTGCCAGCAGCTTATTCCTCGGGGGTCGGACTGAAGCTTTCTTT.

V and J are TRBV13 and TRBJ2-3, with D perhaps TRBD1 (5 bases). Trimming took 5 bases from V and 4 from J, leaving 10 bases between them. The CDR3 is 13 amino acids. Germline V gene lookup returns CDR1 PRHDT and CDR2 FYEKMQ (reference sequence). Written as DNA, the CDR3 is TGTGCCAGCAGCCAGGGTGGAGCAGATACGCAGTATTTT. Translation gives CASSQGGADTQYF.

This sequence joins TRBV7-8 and TRBJ2-3, with 7 bases aligning to TRBD2. V shed 0 bases and J 2 bases; nucleotides not matched to a gene: 2. CDR3 length equals 15 residues. The V gene's germline CDR1 is SGHVS and CDR2 FQNEAQ. In nucleotides, the CDR3 is TGTGCCAGCAGCTTAGCGGGGGGGGTCACAGATACGCAGTATTTT. Residues: CASSLAGGVTDTQYF.

This sequence joins TRBV5-1 and TRBJ2-2; maybe TRBD1 (5 bases). The CDR3 runs 17 residues. CDR1 and CDR2 from the germline V gene are SGHRS and YFSETQ. V was trimmed by 1 base and J by 6 bases, leaving 19 bases between them. CDR3 nucleotides: TGCGCCAGCAGCTTGTCTCCAGGGCCTCCCCCCCCCGGGGAGCTGTTTTTT. Translated, it gives CASSLSPGPPPPGELFF.

The V gene is TRBV5-1, the J gene TRBJ2-7, with 11 bases aligning to TRBD1. Germline trimming cut 4 bases from V and 3 bases from J; bases unmatched to any gene: 9. The CDR3 extends over 16 amino acids. Germline V lookup: CDR1 SGHRS, CDR2 YFSETQ. DNA of the CDR3: TGCGCCAGCAGCGCGGGCGGGACAGGGGGTATCTACGAGCAGTACTTC. Its protein product is CASSAGGTGGIYEQYF.

The V and J genes are TRBV27 and TRBJ2-7, with 10 nucleotides matching TRBD2. Germline V gene sequence: CDR1 MNHEY, CDR2 SMNVEV (reference sequence). This CDR3 region has 15 residues. J lost 5 bases, V lost 0 bases, and 4 bases had no gene match. This CDR3 reads CASSLSPSGRDEQYF. CDR3 DNA sequence: TGTGCCAGCAGTTTATCCCCTAGCGGGAGAGACGAGCAGTACTTC.

In regard to this clone: Within the sample, other DNA sequences also encode this same CDR3. The chain is built from TRBV27 and TRBJ2-7, with D unresolved. In germline, CDR1 is MNHEY, CDR2 SMNVEV (reference sequence). V lost 4 bases to trimming and J lost 2 bases, with 3 bases between them. This CDR3 comprises 11 residues. CDR3 residues: CASSSTYEQYF. The DNA of the CDR3 is TGTGCCAGCAGTTCAACCTACGAGCAGTACTTC.

The chain couples TRBV9 to TRBJ2-3; D is unresolved. This CDR3 region has 16 residues. Deletions cut 4 bases from V and 6 bases from J, with 21 bases between. Germline V lookup: CDR1 SGDLS, CDR2 YYNGEE. The CDR3 bases are TGTGCCAGCAGCCCCCGAACCCGCCCGGAGCTGGATACGCAGTATTTT. Translation: CASSPRTRPELDTQYF.

The chain links TRBV11-2 to TRBJ2-4; the D gene is possibly TRBD2 (6 bases). CDR1 is SGHAT, CDR2 FQNNGV, per germline. This CDR3 has 15 amino acids. V was trimmed by 5 bases and J by 6 bases, leaving 17 bases between them. The CDR3 DNA reads as TGTGCCAGCAGCCCTCCCAGTCAGGGACTAAACATTCAGTACTTC. The encoded protein is CASSPPSQGLNIQYF.

The rearrangement uses TRBV2 and TRBJ1-3, with 10 bases fitting TRBD1. Germline V gives CDR1 SNHLY, CDR2 FYNNEI. The CDR3 consists of 15 residues. V lost 5 bases and J lost 2; bases outside the gene matches: 3. CDR3 DNA: TGTGCCAGCAGTTTAGGGACAGGGGCTGGAAACACCATATATTTT. Its translation is CASSLGTGAGNTIYF.

The chain is built from TRBV4-2 and TRBJ1-4, with 7 bases lining up with TRBD1. Trimming took 2 bases from V and 7 from J; bases not matched to a gene: 7. The germline CDR1 and CDR2 sequences are LGHNA and YNFKEQ. The CDR3 is made up of 15 amino acids. The CDR3, as DNA: TGTGCCAGCAGCCAACGACAGGGACGCGGTGAAAAACTGTTTTTT. Its translation is CASSQRQGRGEKLFF.

The V and J genes are TRBV5-1 and TRBJ1-2; a weak D match, TRBD1 (5 bases). V shed 0 bases and J shed 4 bases, with 16 bases lying between them. The CDR3 sequence is 16 residues long. CDR1 and CDR2 (germline): SGHRS, YFSETQ. The CDR3 DNA is TGCGCCAGCAGCTTGGCCTCTGTAGACAGCCCCTATGGCTACACCTTC. Its protein product is CASSLASVDSPYGYTF. The full variable domain, completed using reference TRBV5-1 and TRBJ1-2, is KAGVTQTPRYLIKTRGQQVTLSCSPISGHRSVSWYQQTPGQGLQFLFEYFSETQRNKGNFPGRFSGRQFSNSRSEMNVSTLELGDSALYLCASSLASVDSPYGYTFGSGTRLTVV.

This chain links TRBV30 with TRBJ2-7; tentative D call: TRBD1 (6 bases). CDR1 and CDR2 (germline): GTSNPN, SVGIG (reference sequence). V lost 2 bases, J lost 5 bases, and 16 bases lay in between. The CDR3 is 14 amino acids. CDR3 residues: CAWSPRVGAHEQYF. CDR3 bases: TGTGCCTGGAGTCCCCGTGTGGGGGCCCACGAGCAGTACTTC.

V is TRBV11-2 and J is TRBJ2-7; possibly TRBD1 for D (5 bases). CDR1 and CDR2 (germline): SGHAT, FQNNGV. The V end was cut by 1 base, the J end by 6 bases, with 10 bases between. The CDR3 sequence is 13 residues long. The CDR3 loop is CASSLGQGTEQYF. The CDR3 DNA reads as TGTGCCAGCAGCTTAGGGCAGGGCACCGAGCAGTACTTC.

The chain's CDR3 is CSVDSGGSYNEQFF. The CDR3 DNA reads as TGCAGCGTTGACAGCGGGGGCTCCTACAATGAGCAGTTCTTC. The chain employs TRBV29-1 and TRBJ2-1, with 8 positions matching TRBD2. This CDR3 has 14 amino acids. Germline V gives CDR1 SQVTM, CDR2 ANQGSEA. V was clipped by 3 bases and J by 0 bases; unmatched bases: 1.

The J gene is TRBJ2-1, the V gene TRBV5-6; 10 bases are shared with TRBD2. Germline CDR1 is SGHDT and CDR2 is YYEEEE. Losses at the gene ends were 3 bases for V and 3 bases for J; bases not matched to a gene: 3. The CDR3 length is 15 residues. DNA for the CDR3: TGTGCCAGCAGCTCCGGGACTAGCGTCTACAATGAGCAGTTCTTC. This gives the protein CASSSGTSVYNEQFF. Full variable domain (rest looked up from reference TRBV5-6 and TRBJ2-1): DAGVTQSPTHLIKTRGQQVTLRCSPKSGHDTVSWYQQALGQGPQFIFQYYEEEERQRGNFPDRFSGHQFPNYSSELNVNALLLGDSALYLCASSSGTSVYNEQFFGPGTRLTVL.

This chain connects TRBV27 to TRBJ2-1, with 8 bases fitting TRBD1. Per the germline V gene, CDR1 is MNHEY and CDR2 is SMNVEV (reference sequence). V lost 5 bases, J lost 7 bases, and 13 bases stayed unmatched. This CDR3 contains 16 residues. DNA of the CDR3: TGTGCCAGCAGTCCTATCTGGACAGGGATAATGAATGAGCAGTTCTTC. Amino acids: CASSPIWTGIMNEQFF.

This chain links TRBV10-1 with TRBJ2-5; 11 bases align to TRBD2. V lost 3 bases and J lost 4; bases outside the gene matches: 22. Germline CDR1 reads WNHNN; CDR2 reads SYGVQD (reference sequence). The CDR3 is made up of 21 amino acids. Here the CDR3 reads CASSEQLAGGIAYVGGETQYF. CDR3 nucleotide sequence: TGCGCCAGCAGTGAACAATTAGCGGGGGGGATAGCTTACGTCGGGGGAGAGACCCAGTACTTC.

The chain employs TRBV27 and TRBJ1-2; 7 bases fit TRBD1. V shed 2 bases and J 5 bases; nucleotides not matched to a gene: 8. This CDR3 comprises 15 residues. The V gene's germline CDR1 is MNHEY and CDR2 SMNVEV (reference sequence). The CDR3 nucleotides are TGTGCCAGCAGTTTAAGGGCAGGGGGGATTTATGGCTACACCTTC. Residues: CASSLRAGGIYGYTF.

The chain carries TRBV7-9 and TRBJ1-4; D unresolved. CDR1 and CDR2 from the germline V gene are SEHNR and FQNEAQ (reference sequence). The length of the CDR3 is 14 residues. Trimming took off 5 bases at V and 2 bases at J, with 9 bases between the two ends. CDR3 sequence: CASSPVITNEKLFF. DNA of the CDR3: TGTGCCAGCAGCCCGGTGATTACTAATGAAAAACTGTTTTTT.

The rearrangement joins TRBV4-1 to TRBJ2-3, with D possibly matching TRBD2 (5 bases). CDR3 length: 16 residues. Germline lookup yields CDR1 MGHRA and CDR2 YSYEKL. V was clipped by 0 bases and J by 4 bases, with 14 bases between them. The CDR3 region has the DNA TGCGCCAGCAGCCAAGAATCGGCGAGTAGCGCAGATACGCAGTATTTT. This encodes CASSQESASSADTQYF.

V usage is TRBV30 and J usage is TRBJ2-3, with a possible D match to TRBD2 (6 bases). CDR3 size: 14 residues. Trimming shortened V by 2 bases and J by 0 bases, and 9 bases separated the two germline ends. Germline V gene sequence: CDR1 GTSNPN, CDR2 SVGIG (reference sequence). Written as DNA, the CDR3 is TGTGCCTGGAGTTATAGCGGTAGCACAGATACGCAGTATTTT. As protein: CAWSYSGSTDTQYF.

This clone was seen a handful of times. The sample holds other DNA sequences that translate to the same CDR3. The V call is TRBV4-1, the J call TRBJ1-1; 7 positions match TRBD1. V trimming: 1 base; J trimming: 5 bases; junction bases outside the gene matches: 1. The CDR3 is 13 amino acids. Germline-derived CDR1 and CDR2 are MGHRA and YSYEKL. The CDR3, as DNA: TGCGCCAGCAGCCAAGGCAGGGGGACTGAAGCTTTCTTT. Translated, it gives CASSQGRGTEAFF.

This rearrangement joins TRBV29-1 to TRBJ1-1, with D uncertain. Looked up from germline, CDR1 is SQVTM and CDR2 is ANQGSEA. The CDR3 is 11 residues long. The ends were cut back, 7 bases at V and 5 bases at J, with 11 bases in the middle. CDR3 region: CSGRRETEAFF. The CDR3 nucleotides are TGCAGCGGGAGGAGGGAGACTGAAGCTTTCTTT. Combining the CDR3 with reference TRBV29-1 and TRBJ1-1 gives the whole variable domain SAVISQKPSRDICQRGTSLTIQCQVDSQVTMMFWYRQQPGQSLTLIATANQGSEATYESGFVIDKFPISRPNLTFSTLTVSNMSPEDSSIYLCSGRRETEAFFGQGTRLTVV.

V and J are TRBV11-2 and TRBJ2-1; 10 nucleotides line up with TRBD2. CDR1 and CDR2 (germline): SGHAT, FQNNGV. Trimming at V came to 5 bases and at J to 4 bases, leaving 8 bases not matched to a gene. The length of the CDR3 is 16 residues. The CDR3, as DNA: TGTGCCAGCAGCCAAGGACTAGCGGCGGCATACAATGAGCAGTTCTTC. Protein: CASSQGLAAAYNEQFF.

The chain joins TRBV14 to TRBJ2-2, with 9 bases fitting TRBD2. CDR3 length: 16 residues. Trimming at V came to 4 bases and at J to 0 bases, leaving 3 bases not matched to a gene. Germline V gene sequence: CDR1 SGHDN, CDR2 FVKESK. The CDR3 loop is CASSPVAGANTGELFF. Here the CDR3 DNA reads TGTGCCAGCAGCCCAGTAGCGGGAGCGAACACCGGGGAGCTGTTTTTT.

Only one count was recorded for this clone. This chain joins TRBV9 and TRBJ2-1, with 9 bases identical to TRBD2. Germline CDR1 SGDLS, CDR2 YYNGEE. The CDR3 has 14 amino acids. V gave up 6 bases and J gave up 7 bases; unmatched junction bases: 8. This chain's CDR3 is CASTLAGGGNEQFF. Written as DNA, the CDR3 is TGTGCCAGCACCCTCGCGGGGGGGGGTAATGAGCAGTTCTTC.

This chain connects TRBV7-9 to TRBJ2-1; D is possibly TRBD2 (6 bases). Germline V gene sequence: CDR1 SEHNR, CDR2 FQNEAQ (reference sequence). This CDR3 has 13 residues. Trimming stripped 1 base from V and 10 bases from J, with 11 bases between. The CDR3 nucleotides are TGTGCCAGCAGCTTAGACGGTGGAGGGGAGCAGTTCTTC. Translating it yields CASSLDGGGEQFF.

The chain employs TRBV29-1 and TRBJ2-7; 13 nucleotides align to TRBD2. V lost 4 bases, J lost 2 bases, and 2 bases stayed unmatched. The CDR3 consists of 14 residues. Germline loops: CDR1 SQVTM, CDR2 ANQGSEA. CDR3 coding DNA: TGCAGCGTTGGGACTAGCGGGAGAGCCTACGAGCAGTACTTC. Residues: CSVGTSGRAYEQYF.